The 3 T cell receptor beta chains in this list originate from one sample, sequenced in a study of type 1 regulatory T cells (dated by TCRdb to 2020 to 2023). The sequencer was an Illumina MiSeq. The public reads were run again by TCRdb, first through fastp at Q25 and then through MiXCR, and only productive beta chains were kept. A single entry per CDR3 protein holds the most common genes and DNA from its merged rows. Within this sample are more than 50,000 distinct CDR3 sequences, with around 62% of them counted one time only. The ten largest clones capture about 2% of the sample. These receptors' antigens are unknown. Sequenced material: cultured non-Tr1 T cells, either the whole culture or a sorted T cell fraction (not recorded which). The cell subset or site label on this specimen signifies: non-Tr1 population from the T-allo10 product. Receptors originate from a human donor in good health.

This sequence joins TRBV5-4 and TRBJ2-1; D uncertain. Germline assignment: CDR1 SGHNT and CDR2 YYREEE (reference sequence). The length of the CDR3 is 15 residues. The ends were cut back, 2 bases at V and 0 bases at J, with 9 bases in the middle. CDR3 DNA: TGTGCCAGCAGCTTCCCGAGAAGCTCCTACAATGAGCAGTTCTTC. Its translation: CASSFPRSSYNEQFF.

The chain uses TRBV14 and TRBJ2-6, with no clear D. The CDR3 length is 16 residues. The V end lost 0 bases, the J end lost 0 bases, and 6 bases lay between the germline ends. Looked up from germline, CDR1 is SGHDN and CDR2 is FVKESK. CDR3 sequence (DNA): TGTGCCAGCAGCCAAGATCTCCACTCTGGGGCCAACGTCCTGACTTTC. Its protein is CASSQDLHSGANVLTF.

The genes are TRBV30 and TRBJ1-1, with 9 bases identical to TRBD1. In germline, CDR1 is GTSNPN, CDR2 SVGIG (reference sequence). This CDR3 spans 15 amino acids. With 1 base clipped from V and 2 bases from J, the junction kept 5 bases outside the gene matches. CDR3 in amino acids: CAWSGDRGKNTEAFF. CDR3 bases: TGTGCCTGGAGTGGTGACAGGGGGAAAAACACTGAAGCTTTCTTT.